This passage covers 10 T cell receptor beta chains from one sample sequenced in a study of blood T cell repertoires in COVID-19. Here immunoSEQ multiplex PCR was the method, and the copy in TCRdb shows in-frame clones only, minus some. The table includes approximately 140,000 clones, about four fifths detected once. Input material: peripheral blood. All receptors derive from a man aged 55 to 69 with acute or convalescent COVID-19.

The rearrangement joins TRBV24-1 to TRBJ2-1; 11 bases agree with TRBD2. Unmatched junction bases numbered 11, after V lost 3 bases and J lost 5 bases. This CDR3 has 18 amino acids. The germline V gene has CDR1 KGHDR and CDR2 SFDVKD. This chain's CDR3 is CATSDPSTTSGAHNEQFF. Written as DNA, the CDR3 is TGTGCCACCAGTGATCCTTCCACGACTAGCGGGGCCCACAATGAGCAGTTCTTC.

The chain joins TRBV10-1 to TRBJ2-3, with 7 positions matching TRBD2. This CDR3 region has 14 residues. Germline CDR1 is WNHNN and CDR2 is SYGVQD (reference sequence). V lost 6 bases to trimming and J lost 4 bases; unmatched junction nucleotides: 7. CDR3: CASSGGTGADTQYF. The CDR3 region has the DNA TGCGCCAGCAGCGGGGGGACGGGCGCAGATACGCAGTATTTT.

Here the CDR3 reads CASSTLGQFNSPLHF. CDR3 nucleotide sequence: TGCGCCAGCAGCACACTAGGACAGTTCAATTCACCCCTCCACTTT. The chain employs TRBV5-1 and TRBJ1-6; possibly TRBD1 for D (6 bases). The V end lost 4 bases, the J end lost 7 bases, and 15 bases lay between the germline ends. Germline-derived CDR1 and CDR2 are SGHRS and YFSETQ. The length of the CDR3 is 15 residues.

The chain links TRBV10-3 to TRBJ2-7; TRBD2 aligns across 8 bases. The junction had 1 base not matched to a gene; V was cut back by 9 bases and J by 3 bases. The germline V gene has CDR1 ENHRY and CDR2 SYGVKD. The CDR3 sequence is 11 residues long. In nucleotides, the CDR3 is TGTGCCATAGGGACTAGCTACGAGCAGTACTTC. It translates to CAIGTSYEQYF.

The chain is built from TRBV9 and TRBJ2-1; D might be TRBD2 (6 bases). Germline CDR1 and CDR2: SGDLS and YYNGEE. V lost 4 bases to trimming and J lost 4 bases, with 15 bases between them. The CDR3 totals 15 residues. The chain's CDR3 is CASSPPQGGYNEQFF. In nucleotides, the CDR3 is TGTGCCAGCAGCCCGCCCCAGGGAGGTTACAATGAGCAGTTCTTC.

The chain uses TRBV5-1 and TRBJ2-1, with unresolved D. This CDR3 has 13 amino acids. Germline values: CDR1 SGHRS, CDR2 YFSETQ. V gave up 4 bases and J gave up 4 bases, with 9 bases separating them. The CDR3, as DNA: TGCGCCAGCAGCAAAGACTCTTACAATGAGCAGTTCTTC. Translated, it gives CASSKDSYNEQFF.

The chain combines TRBV5-1 with TRBJ1-6; no clear D. The CDR3 covers 14 residues. Deletions cut 4 bases from V and 13 bases from J, with 18 bases between. Germline CDR1 reads SGHRS; CDR2 reads YFSETQ. The CDR3 loop is CASSPEVRTDPLHF. The CDR3 DNA sequence: TGCGCCAGCAGCCCGGAAGTGCGGACTGATCCCCTCCACTTT.

This sequence joins TRBV27 and TRBJ1-4, with D perhaps matching TRBD1 (6 bases). Between the trimmed V and J ends, which lost 5 bases and 1 base, there was a span of 8 bases. This CDR3 spans 14 amino acids. Per germline, CDR1 MNHEY and CDR2 SMNVEV (reference sequence). CDR3 region: CASSPRGTNEKLFF. In DNA form, the CDR3 reads TGTGCCAGCAGTCCCAGGGGAACTAATGAAAAACTGTTTTTT.

V is TRBV7-2 and J is TRBJ2-1; 8 bases are a match to TRBD2. The CDR3 covers 14 residues. The germline V gene has CDR1 SGHTA and CDR2 FQGNSA. V gave up 5 bases and J gave up 5 bases; unmatched junction bases: 5. The CDR3 nucleotides read TGTGCCAGCAGCCTCGGGAGGGCCAACAATGAGCAGTTCTTC. Its translation is CASSLGRANNEQFF.

The genes are TRBV3-1 (or the pseudogene TRBV3-2) and TRBJ1-2, with unresolved D. The CDR3 totals 14 residues. Germline CDR1 is LGHDT and CDR2 is YNNKEL (reference sequence). V dropped 3 bases and J dropped 3 bases, with 11 bases sitting between them. CDR3 DNA sequence: TGTGCCAGCAGCCAGGCTCAAGGAGACTATGGCTACACCTTC. This translates into CASSQAQGDYGYTF.